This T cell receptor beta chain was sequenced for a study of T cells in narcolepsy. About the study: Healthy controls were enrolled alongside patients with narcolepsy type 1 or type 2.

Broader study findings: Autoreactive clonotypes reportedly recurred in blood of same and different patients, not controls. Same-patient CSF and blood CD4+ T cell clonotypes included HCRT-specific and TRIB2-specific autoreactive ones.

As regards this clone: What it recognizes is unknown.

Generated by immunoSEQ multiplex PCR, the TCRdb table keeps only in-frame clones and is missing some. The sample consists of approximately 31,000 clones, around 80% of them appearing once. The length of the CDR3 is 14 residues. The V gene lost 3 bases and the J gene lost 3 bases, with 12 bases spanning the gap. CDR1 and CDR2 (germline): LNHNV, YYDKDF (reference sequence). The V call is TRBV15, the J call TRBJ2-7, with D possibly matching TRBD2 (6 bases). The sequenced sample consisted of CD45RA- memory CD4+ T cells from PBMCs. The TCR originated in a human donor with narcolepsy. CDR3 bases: TGTGCCACCAGCAGGGACTACCAGGGCTACGAGCAGTACTTC. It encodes CATSRDYQGYEQYF.